Given below is one T cell receptor (beta chain) in context. The source of the sample is a study of blood T cell repertoires in COVID-19. Study overall: COVID-19 samples collected from the United States, Italy and Spain covered acute and convalescent phases.

Here immunoSEQ multiplex PCR was the method, and the copy in TCRdb shows in-frame clones only, minus some. The repertoire holds roughly 140,000 clones, with 65% to 85% as singletons. The germline V gene has CDR1 MNHNY and CDR2 SVGAGI (reference sequence). With 10 bases clipped from V and 5 bases from J, the junction kept 7 bases outside the gene matches. The length of the CDR3 is 13 residues. The sequenced sample was peripheral blood. The sequence derives from a woman in her fifties or sixties with acute or convalescent COVID-19. The chain employs TRBV6-6 and TRBJ2-1; TRBD2 matches 8 bases. The CDR3 bases are TGTGCCATAGGACTAGCCTCACACAATGAGCAGTTCTTC. Translating gives CAIGLASHNEQFF.